This is a list of T cell receptor beta chains from one sample in a study of shared clonotypes between healthy human individuals. Profiled with immunoSEQ multiplex PCR; TCRdb holds only in-frame clones, not every one. The sample comprises about 960,000 clones, around three quarters of which are singletons, and over 1.3% rests with the top ten. Sequencing was done on a sample of memory CD4+ T cells sorted from blood. These receptors came from a man aged 18 to 35 in good health. Each CDR3 is given with its conserved first and last residue. The D gene is left open where the match is weak. The size of a clone is reported for some rows only, either as once, few or many, or as a class for expanded clones.

abundance	v_gene	j_gene	d_gene	CDR3aa	CDR3nt
-	TRBV18	TRBJ1-1	-	CASSPVREGLTEAFF	TGTGCCAGCTCACCAGTCCGGGAGGGCTTAACTGAAGCTTTCTTT
-	TRBV27	TRBJ2-5	TRBD2	CASSFLAGGGQETQYF	TGTGCCAGCAGTTTCCTAGCGGGGGGCGGACAAGAGACCCAGTACTTC
-	TRBV5-1	TRBJ2-3	TRBD2	CASSPSAGARTDTQYF	TGCGCCAGCAGTCCTTCAGCGGGGGCGCGCACAGATACGCAGTATTTT
many	TRBV5-1	TRBJ2-5	TRBD1	CASSLEGTGRAETQYF	TGCGCCAGCAGCTTGGAGGGGACAGGGAGGGCAGAGACCCAGTACTTC
-	TRBV7-7	TRBJ2-3	-	CASSFGLTDTQYF	TGTGCTAGCAGCTTCGGCCTCACAGATACGCAGTATTTT
-	TRBV6-5	TRBJ2-7	-	CASSYLRDPYEQYF	TGTGCCAGCAGTTACTTGCGGGACCCCTACGAGCAGTACTTC
-	TRBV7-8	TRBJ1-4	-	CASSPRTVSEKLFF	TGTGCCAGCAGCCCACGGACAGTTAGTGAAAAACTGTTTTTT
-	TRBV4-1	TRBJ2-7	-	CASSSIETGRNEQYF	TGCGCCAGCAGCTCTATCGAGACAGGGAGGAACGAGCAGTACTTC
once	TRBV2	TRBJ1-2	-	CASKADNYGYTF	TGTGCCAGCAAGGCAGACAACTATGGCTACACCTTC
many	TRBV7-9	TRBJ1-6	-	CASSLGDKNSPLHF	TGTGCCAGCAGCTTGGGTGACAAAAATTCACCCCTCCACTTT
-	TRBV7-2	TRBJ2-7	-	CASSTRGSGAYEQYF	TGTGCCAGCAGCACCCGGGGTTCTGGGGCCTACGAGCAGTACTTC
few	TRBV10-2	TRBJ2-3	-	CASSDKDRHTDTQYF	TGCGCCAGCAGCGATAAGGACAGACACACAGATACGCAGTATTTT
-	TRBV5-1	TRBJ2-5	TRBD2	CASSQTSGRRETQYF	TGCGCCAGCAGCCAGACTAGCGGGAGGCGTGAGACCCAGTACTTC
-	TRBV4-2	TRBJ2-1	TRBD2	CASSPQLSLAGGNEQFF	TGTGCCAGCAGCCCACAGTTATCCCTAGCGGGAGGTAATGAGCAGTTCTTC
few	TRBV7-8	TRBJ1-6	-	CASSLAQKNSPLHF	TGTGCCAGCAGCTTAGCCCAGAAAAATTCACCCCTCCACTTT
-	TRBV15	TRBJ1-2	-	CATSRLADRTYGYTF	TGTGCCACCAGCAGGCTAGCGGACAGAACCTATGGCTACACCTTC
-	TRBV4-1	TRBJ1-5	-	CASSQGPTGTSNQPQHF	TGCGCCAGCAGCCAGGGGCCGACAGGAACAAGCAATCAGCCCCAGCATTTT
-	TRBV27	TRBJ1-5	TRBD1	CASSPGTGQNQPQHF	TGTGCCAGCAGTCCCGGGACAGGACAGAATCAGCCCCAGCATTTT
few	TRBV5-1	TRBJ2-1	-	CASSLGPQGAGNEQFF	TGCGCCAGCAGCTTGGGTCCGCAGGGAGCTGGGAATGAGCAGTTCTTC
-	TRBV27	TRBJ2-1	TRBD1	CASSLMDRNFYNEQFF	TGTGCCAGCAGTTTAATGGACAGGAATTTCTACAATGAGCAGTTCTTC
many	TRBV25-1	TRBJ2-2	TRBD1	CASSATGERSNTGELFF	TGTGCCAGCAGTGCCACAGGGGAGAGATCGAACACCGGGGAGCTGTTTTTT
-	TRBV9	TRBJ2-7	TRBD2	CASSVLAGSSYEQYF	TGTGCCAGCAGCGTACTAGCGGGGAGCTCCTACGAGCAGTACTTC
-	TRBV30	TRBJ2-7	TRBD2	CAWLSTSGRYEQYF	TGTGCCTGGCTCAGTACTAGCGGGAGGTACGAGCAGTACTTC
-	TRBV6-5	TRBJ2-1	TRBD2	CASRLAGGSYNEQFF	TGTGCCAGCAGGCTAGCGGGGGGCTCCTACAATGAGCAGTTCTTC
-	TRBV5-1	TRBJ2-2	-	CASSAQGGFTGELFF	TGCGCCAGCAGCGCACAGGGTGGGTTCACCGGGGAGCTGTTTTTT
-	TRBV7-9	TRBJ2-3	-	CASSFSTDTDTQYF	TGTGCCAGCAGCTTCTCGACAGACACAGATACGCAGTATTTT
-	TRBV2	TRBJ2-1	TRBD2	CASTNSGGAFGQFF	TGTGCCAGCACGAATAGCGGGGGGGCCTTTGGGCAGTTCTTC
few	TRBV7-9	TRBJ2-5	-	CASSSRGGSTQYF	TGTGCCAGCAGCTCCCGAGGGGGTTCGACCCAGTACTTC
-	TRBV30	TRBJ1-4	-	CAWEGGRGEKLFF	TGTGCCTGGGAGGGGGGGCGAGGTGAAAAACTGTTTTTT
-	TRBV2	TRBJ2-5	TRBD2	CASSESRGGLVKETQYF	TGTGCCAGCAGTGAGTCTCGGGGGGGACTAGTTAAAGAGACCCAGTACTTC
-	TRBV7-9	TRBJ2-7	-	CASSWEGAKIYEQYF	TGTGCCAGCAGCTGGGAGGGGGCCAAGATCTACGAGCAGTACTTC
-	TRBV10-3	TRBJ2-2	-	CAISDGLQNTGELFF	TGTGCCATCAGTGACGGACTACAGAACACCGGGGAGCTGTTTTTT
-	TRBV19	TRBJ1-1	-	CASSMGGTEAFF	TGTGCCAGTAGTATGGGGGGAACTGAAGCTTTCTTT
-	TRBV5-4	TRBJ2-7	TRBD2	CASSLPSGGALYEQYF	TGTGCCAGCAGCCTGCCTAGCGGGGGGGCCCTCTACGAGCAGTACTTC
-	TRBV29-1	TRBJ1-1	-	CSASSNMNTEAFF	TGCAGCGCCTCCTCTAACATGAACACTGAAGCTTTCTTT
few	TRBV10-3	TRBJ2-2	TRBD2	CAIAWEGNTGELFF	TGTGCCATCGCCTGGGAGGGTAACACCGGGGAGCTGTTTTTT
-	TRBV28	TRBJ1-4	TRBD1	CASSPQGGKLFF	TGTGCCAGCAGTCCACAGGGGGGCAAACTGTTTTTT
-	TRBV4-1	TRBJ1-2	-	CASSQVDRAIGYGYTF	TGCGCCAGCAGCCAAGTTGACCGCGCTATTGGATATGGCTACACCTTC
-	TRBV2	TRBJ1-4	-	CASGSGTFEKLFF	TGTGCCAGCGGGTCCGGGACCTTTGAAAAACTGTTTTTT
-	TRBV6-5	TRBJ1-6	-	CASAVGTVGSPLHF	TGTGCCAGCGCCGTGGGGACGGTGGGTTCACCCCTCCACTTT
-	TRBV30	TRBJ1-2	-	CAWGSSRF	TGTGCCTGGGGGTCTTCCCGCTTC
-	TRBV4-1	TRBJ2-1	TRBD1	CASSQGAGQGFGYEQFF	TGCGCCAGCAGCCAAGGTGCGGGACAGGGTTTTGGATATGAGCAGTTCTTC
-	TRBV18	TRBJ2-2	TRBD1	CASSSGTGTTGELFF	TGTGCCAGTTCTTCCGGGACAGGGACTACCGGGGAGCTGTTTTTT
-	TRBV7-2	TRBJ2-7	TRBD1	CASSLARTGGSYEQYF	TGTGCCAGCAGCTTAGCTCGGACAGGGGGCTCCTACGAGCAGTACTTC
-	TRBV7-8	TRBJ2-3	-	CASRQQGGTDTQYF	TGTGCCAGCCGCCAACAGGGAGGCACAGATACGCAGTATTTT
-	TRBV5-1	TRBJ1-6	TRBD1	CASSFSDRVGKTPLHF	TGCGCCAGCAGCTTTTCTGACAGGGTCGGGAAGACACCCCTCCACTTT
-	TRBV19	TRBJ1-1	-	CASTQDLRKAFF	TGTGCCAGCACCCAGGACTTGAGGAAAGCTTTCTTT
-	TRBV27	TRBJ1-5	-	CASSLYPPRDQPQHF	TGTGCCAGCAGTTTATACCCCCCTAGGGATCAGCCCCAGCATTTT
-	TRBV6-5	TRBJ1-3	TRBD1	CASSYQGGPGNTIYF	TGTGCCAGCAGTTACCAGGGGGGGCCTGGAAACACCATATATTTT
-	TRBV7-8	TRBJ2-7	TRBD1	CASSLGQGTNLEQYF	TGTGCCAGCAGCCTAGGACAGGGAACAAATCTCGAGCAGTACTTC
-	TRBV2	TRBJ1-1	TRBD1	CASTQTGGATEAFF	TGTGCCAGCACCCAGACAGGGGGCGCGACTGAAGCTTTCTTT
few	TRBV30	TRBJ1-3	TRBD1	CAWTHLPGRGPDTIYF	TGTGCCTGGACCCACCTCCCGGGCAGGGGGCCCGACACCATATATTTT
-	TRBV11-2	TRBJ2-7	TRBD1	CASSSGQGGEQYF	TGTGCCAGCAGCTCCGGACAGGGGGGCGAGCAGTACTTC
-	TRBV14	TRBJ1-6	TRBD1	CASSHGQGGVTLHF	TGTGCCAGCAGCCACGGACAGGGGGGCGTTACCCTCCACTTT
-	TRBV10-3	TRBJ2-1	-	CAIRVRRGPLDEQFF	TGTGCCATCCGTGTACGGCGGGGGCCCCTAGATGAGCAGTTCTTC
many	TRBV28	TRBJ1-5	TRBD1	CASSLTGVGDQPQHF	TGTGCCAGCAGTCTTACAGGGGTAGGGGATCAGCCCCAGCATTTT
-	TRBV5-1	TRBJ1-4	-	CASSSGMDRGEKLFF	TGCGCCAGCAGCTCGGGCATGGACAGAGGGGAAAAACTGTTTTTT
-	TRBV7-8	TRBJ1-2	TRBD1	CASSPKATGDGYTF	TGTGCCAGCAGCCCGAAAGCGACAGGGGATGGCTACACCTTC
-	TRBV5-5	TRBJ2-3	-	CASSSPSVTDTQYF	TGTGCCAGCAGCTCCCCCTCGGTCACAGATACGCAGTATTTT
-	TRBV6-5	TRBJ2-7	TRBD2	CASSYRGSLSYEQYF	TGTGCCAGCAGTTACCGCGGGAGCCTCTCCTACGAGCAGTACTTC